The 15 T cell receptor beta chains reported below all come from one sample, sequenced in a study of cytomegalovirus exposure and HLA in healthy donors. Primers for the PCR totalled 60 Vbeta and 13 Jbeta. This table comes from immunoSEQ multiplex PCR, and its TCRdb copy is limited to in-frame clones, with some not included. The sample holds 90,000 to 130,000 clones, around 80% seen once. Material for sequencing was PBMCs. Source of these receptors: a man aged 25 to 40 in good health and CMV-seropositive.

The chain combines TRBV4-1 with TRBJ1-3, with D unresolved. The CDR3 runs to 16 residues. V was cut by 0 bases and J by 3 bases, with 12 bases left in between. In germline, CDR1 is MGHRA, CDR2 YSYEKL. In DNA, the CDR3 is TGCGCCAGCAGCCAAGAACGTTCGGGGTTTGGAAACACCATATATTTT. The encoded protein is CASSQERSGFGNTIYF.

This clone has a single count. The chain has TRBV5-1 and TRBJ2-1; 7 positions match TRBD1. The germline gives CDR1 SGHRS, CDR2 YFSETQ. The V and J ends lost 2 bases and 5 bases, in that order; junction bases with no gene match: 4. The CDR3 runs to 14 residues. The CDR3: CASSFRTGDNEQFF. The CDR3, as DNA: TGCGCCAGCAGCTTCCGGACAGGTGACAATGAGCAGTTCTTC.

The rearrangement joins TRBV2 to TRBJ2-5, with D tentatively TRBD2 (5 bases). The CDR3 is made up of 12 amino acids. V was cut by 5 bases and J by 5 bases, with 9 bases left in between. Germline V gene lookup returns CDR1 SNHLY and CDR2 FYNNEI. The CDR3 loop reads CASSQRVETQYF. For the CDR3, the DNA is TGTGCCAGCAGTCAGAGGGTGGAGACCCAGTACTTC.

The chain links TRBV27 to TRBJ2-2; 8 bases are shared with TRBD2. In germline, CDR1 is MNHEY, CDR2 SMNVEV (reference sequence). Trimming removed 7 bases from V and 0 bases from J; junction bases left unmatched: 19. CDR3 size: 20 residues. CDR3 amino acids: CASKARGGGGLPANTGELFF. The CDR3 DNA reads TGTGCCAGCAAAGCCCGTGGGGGCGGGGGGCTTCCAGCGAACACCGGGGAGCTGTTTTTT.

This clone was counted once. CDR3: CASSVWASGNTIYF. As DNA, the CDR3 is TGTGCCAGCAGCGTGTGGGCATCTGGAAACACCATATATTTT. The chain combines TRBV9 with TRBJ1-3, with D unclear. There are 14 residues in the CDR3. The germline V and J ends were trimmed by 2 bases and 1 base, with 7 bases remaining between them. Germline CDR1 and CDR2: SGDLS and YYNGEE.

The chain links TRBV25-1 to TRBJ1-1; perhaps TRBD1 as D (6 bases). This CDR3 is built from 15 residues. V was pared by 6 bases and J by 0 bases, with 14 bases between. Germline values: CDR1 MGHDK, CDR2 SYGVNS. This CDR3 reads CASSSMTGLNTEAFF. CDR3 nucleotides: TGTGCCAGCAGCTCCATGACAGGCTTGAACACTGAAGCTTTCTTT.

This clone showed up just a few times. The chain employs TRBV7-2 and TRBJ2-7; the match to TRBD1 covers 9 bases. Germline V gives CDR1 SGHTA, CDR2 FQGNSA. The CDR3 consists of 14 residues. V lost 3 bases to trimming and J lost 6 bases; unmatched junction nucleotides: 6. In DNA form, the CDR3 reads TGTGCCAGCAGCTTCCGGGACAGGGTAGGCGAGCAGTACTTC. Translation: CASSFRDRVGEQYF.

This clone showed up just once. V usage is TRBV15 and J usage is TRBJ1-1; maybe TRBD1 (6 bases). Trimming shortened V by 3 bases and J by 3 bases, and 14 bases separated the two germline ends. Germline CDR1 LNHNV, CDR2 YYDKDF (reference sequence). The CDR3 totals 15 residues. The CDR3 DNA sequence: TGTGCCACCAGCAGCGACAGGAGTGGGGACACTGAAGCTTTCTTT. This codes for CATSSDRSGDTEAFF.

The chain employs TRBV7-8 and TRBJ2-7, with D possibly being TRBD2 (6 bases). This CDR3 is built from 14 residues. Germline V CDR1 and CDR2: SGHVS, FQNEAQ. V was trimmed by 5 bases and J by 1 base, leaving 12 bases between them. CDR3 sequence: CASSASGTSYEQYF. CDR3 in DNA: TGTGCCAGCAGCGCCTCCGGGACTTCCTACGAGCAGTACTTC. The full variable domain, completed using reference TRBV7-8 and TRBJ2-7, is GAGVSQSPRYKVAKRGQDVALRCDPISGHVSLFWYQQALGQGPEFLTYFQNEAQLDKSGLPSDRFFAERPEGSVSTLKIQRTQQEDSAVYLCASSASGTSYEQYFGPGTRLTVT.

V is TRBV30 and J is TRBJ2-3; 11 bases align to TRBD2. CDR1 and CDR2 (germline): GTSNPN, SVGIG (reference sequence). The V gene end was trimmed by 3 bases and the J gene end by 6 bases; junction bases not matched to a gene: 11. This CDR3 spans 16 amino acids. The CDR3 nucleotides are TGTGCCTGGAGCAGTGGGAGGGCTAGCGGGGGGGATACGCAGTATTTT. This translates into CAWSSGRASGGDTQYF. Full variable domain (remainder filled in from reference TRBV30 and TRBJ2-3): SQTIHQWPATLVQPVGSPLSLECTVEGTSNPNLYWYRQAAGRGLQLLFYSVGIGQISSEVPQNLSASRPQDRQFILSSKKLLLSDSGFYLCAWSSGRASGGDTQYFGPGTRLTVL.

The gene calls are TRBV7-6 and TRBJ2-1; 7 bases line up with TRBD2. With 0 bases clipped from V and 7 bases from J, the junction kept 12 bases outside the gene matches. CDR3 length: 17 residues. CDR1 and CDR2 from the germline V gene are SGHVS and FNYEAQ. The CDR3 region is CASSLALVPGGLNEQFF. The CDR3 DNA is TGTGCCAGCAGCTTAGCGCTGGTACCGGGGGGACTTAATGAGCAGTTCTTC.

V is TRBV23-1 and J is TRBJ1-2, with 10 bases aligning to TRBD1. TRBV23-1 is placed among ORFs of uncertain function. The CDR3 length is 18 residues. Germline trimming cut 0 bases from V and 2 bases from J; bases unmatched to any gene: 9. Written as DNA, the CDR3 is TGCGCCAGCAGTCAATCGGCGGGACAGGGGAGGTTGAACTATGGCTACACCTTC. It is translated as CASSQSAGQGRLNYGYTF.

The CDR3 nucleotides are TGTGCCAGCAGTTACGGGGCGGGGAGAAAAGAGACCCAGTACTTC. It encodes CASSYGAGRKETQYF. The V gene is TRBV6-6, the J gene TRBJ2-5; a possible D gene is TRBD2 (6 bases). Germline CDR1 and CDR2: MNHNY and SVGAGI (reference sequence). V shed 2 bases and J shed 3 bases, with 13 bases lying between them. CDR3 size: 15 residues.

This clone was detected once. The chain has TRBV5-6 and TRBJ1-6, with D possibly matching TRBD1 (5 bases). CDR1 SGHDT and CDR2 YYEEEE come from the germline V gene. The CDR3 sequence is 14 residues long. V was shortened by 4 bases and J by 8 bases, with 13 bases between the two germline ends. CDR3 residues: CASSPRGTYSPLHF. Written as DNA, the CDR3 is TGTGCCAGCAGCCCTCGGGGGACGTATTCACCCCTCCACTTT.

This clone came up a few times. This rearrangement joins TRBV5-6 to TRBJ1-1; D unclear. This CDR3 has 12 residues. The germline V gene has CDR1 SGHDT and CDR2 YYEEEE. The V end was cut by 4 bases, the J end by 0 bases, with 4 bases between. CDR3 residues: CASSIMNTEAFF. The CDR3 coding sequence is TGTGCCAGCAGCATAATGAACACTGAAGCTTTCTTT.